These 19 T cell receptor beta chains originate from one sample sequenced in a study of blood T cell repertoires in COVID-19. Using immunoSEQ multiplex PCR, the repertoire was profiled, and TCRdb retains in-frame clones only, with some absent. The data show approximately 260,000 clones, around 87% seen once. The sample comprised PBMCs or T cells enriched from blood (not recorded which). These receptor sequences come from a woman in her twenties or thirties with acute COVID-19.

The chain links TRBV7-8 to TRBJ2-1; 9 nucleotides agree with TRBD2. In germline, CDR1 is SGHVS, CDR2 FQNEAQ. The CDR3 runs 12 residues. V gave up 5 bases and J gave up 12 bases; unmatched junction bases: 5. CDR3 sequence: CASSRAGGVQFF. CDR3 DNA sequence: TGTGCCAGCAGCCGAGCGGGGGGTGTGCAGTTCTTC.

The V and J genes are TRBV29-1 and TRBJ2-1; 8 bases fit TRBD2. The CDR3 totals 14 residues. Unmatched junction bases numbered 8, after V lost 5 bases and J lost 5 bases. Germline CDR1 reads SQVTM; CDR2 reads ANQGSEA. This chain's CDR3 is CSVLVAGTDNEQFF. The CDR3 DNA sequence: TGCAGCGTTCTAGTAGCGGGGACTGACAATGAGCAGTTCTTC.

The chain employs TRBV27 and TRBJ1-6; D might be TRBD1 (5 bases). Deletions cut 2 bases from V and 6 bases from J, with 8 bases between. This CDR3 contains 14 residues. Per germline, CDR1 MNHEY and CDR2 SMNVEV (reference sequence). The CDR3 reads CASSLIGGNSPLHF. CDR3 nucleotides: TGTGCCAGCAGTTTAATCGGGGGTAATTCACCCCTCCACTTT.

V is TRBV2 and J is TRBJ2-7; tentative D call: TRBD2 (5 bases). This CDR3 is built from 13 residues. With 6 bases removed from V and 0 bases from J, the gap between germline ends came to 9 bases. The germline gives CDR1 SNHLY, CDR2 FYNNEI. In nucleotides, the CDR3 is TGTGCCAGCAGGAACCGGGGCTCCTACGAGCAGTACTTC. Translation: CASRNRGSYEQYF.

In DNA form, the CDR3 reads TGCGCCAGCAGCTTGGATCGAGCCGCCCATGAGCAGTTCTTC. It translates to CASSLDRAAHEQFF. The chain combines TRBV5-1 with TRBJ2-1; D call uncertain. The CDR3 totals 14 residues. In germline, CDR1 is SGHRS, CDR2 YFSETQ. Trimming took 0 bases from V and 8 from J, leaving 12 bases between them.

This rearrangement joins TRBV11-2 to TRBJ2-1; D is undetermined. The CDR3 is made up of 14 amino acids. V gave up 1 base and J gave up 5 bases, with 9 bases separating them. CDR1 is SGHAT, CDR2 FQNNGV, per germline. CDR3 sequence reads: CASSLGGSDNEQFF. The CDR3 nucleotides are TGTGCCAGCAGCTTAGGTGGAAGCGACAATGAGCAGTTCTTC.

The chain uses TRBV6-5 and TRBJ1-4; 7 bases map to TRBD1. The germline V gene has CDR1 MNHEY and CDR2 SVGAGI. The ends lost 10 bases at V and 8 bases at J; junction bases unmatched: 7. This CDR3 has 12 amino acids. As DNA, the CDR3 is TGTGCCACTGACAGGGCGGGGGAAAAACTGTTTTTT. This translates into CATDRAGEKLFF.

The chain has TRBV9 and TRBJ1-2, with 7 bases identical to TRBD1. This CDR3 spans 15 amino acids. The J segment lost 8 bases and the V segment lost 4 bases, leaving 14 bases of the junction unmatched. CDR1 SGDLS and CDR2 YYNGEE come from the germline V gene. The CDR3 reads CASSIGTAKRGGYTF. In DNA, the CDR3 is TGTGCCAGCAGCATCGGGACAGCGAAAAGGGGAGGCTACACCTTC.

This chain links TRBV25-1 with TRBJ1-4, with D uncertain. The V end lost 4 bases, the J end lost 0 bases, and 12 bases lay between the germline ends. CDR3 length: 16 residues. From germline, CDR1 is MGHDK and CDR2 SYGVNS. This chain's CDR3 is CASSGALYTTNEKLFF. In DNA, the CDR3 is TGTGCCAGCAGTGGCGCCCTATATACAACTAATGAAAAACTGTTTTTT.

The V and J genes are TRBV7-8 and TRBJ2-1; D not resolved. The CDR3 length is 15 residues. The V and J ends lost 3 bases and 5 bases respectively, with 14 bases between them. The germline V gene has CDR1 SGHVS and CDR2 FQNEAQ. CDR3 bases: TGTGCCAGCAGCTTTTCGAGTACGTTTAACAATGAGCAGTTCTTC. This gives the protein CASSFSSTFNNEQFF.

The chain links TRBV9 to TRBJ1-5, with 8 bases that match TRBD1. The germline V gene has CDR1 SGDLS and CDR2 YYNGEE. With V trimmed by 3 bases and J by 2 bases, 4 bases remained unmatched. CDR3 size: 15 residues. The CDR3 DNA follows: TGTGCCAGCAGCGCAGGGGGCGGGGGCAATCAGCCCCAGCATTTT. Translation: CASSAGGGGNQPQHF.

This chain links TRBV6-5 with TRBJ1-3; the match to TRBD1 covers 7 bases. Germline V gene sequence: CDR1 MNHEY, CDR2 SVGAGI. The CDR3 covers 16 residues. V shed 3 bases, J shed 4 bases, and the junction held 9 bases outside the gene matches. CDR3 region: CASSYEGTGAGNTIYF. The CDR3 bases are TGTGCCAGCAGTTATGAAGGAACAGGGGCCGGAAACACCATATATTTT.

The chain couples TRBV7-6 to TRBJ2-5, with a weak D call TRBD2 (5 bases). Trimming pared 2 bases from V and 2 bases from J, leaving 12 bases between. This CDR3 has 15 residues. Looked up from germline, CDR1 is SGHVS and CDR2 is FNYEAQ. CDR3 amino acids: CASSLRTPKQETQYF. Written as DNA, the CDR3 is TGTGCCAGCAGCTTACGGACTCCTAAACAAGAGACCCAGTACTTC.

The table lists this clone with a count of one. CDR3 sequence reads: CASSQDRGHQPQHF. The CDR3 DNA reads as TGTGCCAGCAGCCAGGACAGGGGGCATCAGCCCCAGCATTTT. The chain combines TRBV3-1 (or the pseudogene TRBV3-2) with TRBJ1-5, with 11 bases identical to TRBD1. J was trimmed by 5 bases and V by 3 bases; bases with no gene match: 0. The CDR3 loop spans 14 amino acids. The germline gives CDR1 LGHDT, CDR2 YNNKEL (reference sequence).

The genes are TRBV18 and TRBJ2-1, with D perhaps TRBD1 (7 bases). Trimming stripped 2 bases from V and 4 bases from J, with 18 bases between. Germline CDR1 is KGHSH and CDR2 is LQKENI. The CDR3 extends over 17 amino acids. CDR3 in DNA: TGTGCCAGCTCACCAAGTATGCGCAGGGGGACTTACAATGAGCAGTTCTTC. It encodes CASSPSMRRGTYNEQFF.

The V gene is TRBV18, the J gene TRBJ2-7, with TRBD2 matching 10 bases. Germline V lookup: CDR1 KGHSH, CDR2 LQKENI. This CDR3 contains 15 residues. Trimming cost V 6 bases and J 3 bases; bases outside gene matches: 8. The CDR3 nucleotides read TGTGCCAGCTCGCAAAGGACTAGCGGTGTCTACGAGCAGTACTTC. Translated, it gives CASSQRTSGVYEQYF.

J is TRBJ1-2 and V is TRBV27, with D possibly matching TRBD1 (5 bases). Per germline, CDR1 MNHEY and CDR2 SMNVEV (reference sequence). The CDR3 sequence is 17 residues long. V dropped 5 bases and J dropped 5 bases, with 24 bases sitting between them. CDR3 loop: CASSPTTIRAANYGYTF. The CDR3, as DNA: TGTGCCAGCAGTCCCACTACCATCAGGGCTGCCAATTATGGCTACACCTTC.

The genes are TRBV29-1 and TRBJ2-7, with D perhaps TRBD1 (6 bases). This CDR3 has 14 residues. V lost 6 bases and J 4 bases, leaving 19 bases between the germline ends. CDR1 and CDR2 from the germline V gene are SQVTM and ANQGSEA. CDR3 protein: CSVGPRTAGYEQYF. The CDR3 DNA follows: TGCAGCGTGGGCCCCCGGACAGCCGGTTACGAGCAGTACTTC.

The rearrangement uses TRBV10-3 and TRBJ1-2; 8 nucleotides line up with TRBD1. This CDR3 is built from 13 residues. The junction had 8 bases not matched to a gene; V was cut back by 5 bases and J by 9 bases. Germline-derived CDR1 and CDR2 are ENHRY and SYGVKD. CDR3 nucleotides: TGTGCCATCAGTTCTGGACAGGGCATAAGCTACACCTTC. The encoded protein is CAISSGQGISYTF.